This T cell receptor beta chain was profiled in a study of blood T cell repertoires in COVID-19. At the level of the study: From T cells, B-cell-depleted T cells, or PBMCs came the material, which was cDNA or gDNA.

TCRdb keeps only in-frame clones here, not all; method: immunoSEQ multiplex PCR. The table lists roughly 79,000 clones, roughly 89% of them singletons. The CDR3 loop spans 13 amino acids. The germline V and J ends were trimmed by 6 bases and 3 bases, with 14 bases remaining between them. CDR1 is SQVTM, CDR2 ANQGSEA, per germline. This sequence was found in an elderly woman with active or convalescent COVID-19. The chain carries TRBV29-1 and TRBJ1-2; unclear D gene. Material for sequencing was peripheral blood. The DNA of the CDR3 is TGCAGCGTCCCCGGGGAACTCGACTATGGCTACACCTTC. Its protein is CSVPGELDYGYTF.